This T cell receptor beta chain was found in a study of shared clonotypes between healthy human individuals (dated by TCRdb to about 2020). Study-level background: A couple of women and three men aged 18 to 49 years were included in the cohort. For each donor, three plates each were used for CD4 naive and CD4 memory, two plates were used for CD8 naive, and one plate was used for CD8 memory. The study deeply sequenced blood TCR repertoires of roughly five healthy adults to estimate repertoire size and the extent of clonotype sharing between individuals. To increase sequencing depth and limit assay-specific biases, TCR repertoire library preparation and sequencing were carried out by different laboratories using diverse techniques. Per donor, leukapheresis produced somewhere between about 0.9 and 9.5 billion PBMCs. Study-level results and caveats: Because the study included only a small number of donors, the genetic and exposure-history diversity represented was limited. Pairwise subsampling led to the expectation that sequencing depth would affect the degree of clonotype sharing among donors. Incomplete sequencing was indicated by rarefaction of sorted-subset datasets, despite the large sequencing depth. Across four donors, approximately 5% of naive CD4, over 3% of naive CD8, about 2.3% of memory CD4, and under 0.45% of memory CD8 clonotypes were shared. Sampling was restricted to blood, and TCR repertoires in tissue are likely to differ from TCR repertoires in blood. Compared with non-shared clonotypes, the clonotypes found in all four sorted-subset donors had higher generation probabilities. Naive subsets generally had larger estimated clonotype richness than memory subsets.

Donors were healthy HIV-negative adults with no recently reported acute infections or vaccinations. Every donor was a Caucasian adult living in Nashville, Tennessee, USA. CD4+ T cells were enriched through magnetic negative selection, after which naive cells were positively selected on CD45RA and the remaining negative fraction served as the memory subset. After blood collection by leukapheresis, PBMCs were isolated using Ficoll-Histopaque density gradient centrifugation and then cryopreserved in the vapor phase of liquid nitrogen. Purity and quantity of every magnetically sorted T cell population were checked by analytical flow cytometry. From each sorted fraction, genomic DNA was isolated and quantified by UV absorbance on a Nanodrop 2000c. Using the deep immunoSEQ assay, TCR CDR3 regions were amplified from genomic DNA by multiplex PCR. For each cell subset, the extracted genomic DNA was distributed evenly across all wells of several immunoSEQ 96-well plates, and each plate served as one replicate. For sorted subsets, each replicate PCR was loaded with about 0.2 ug genomic DNA, equivalent to about 33,000 T cell genomes. Purified libraries were quantified with a Qubit 3.0 fluorometer, sized on a Bioanalyzer 2100, and re-quantified with the KAPA Library Quantification kit. Every immunoSEQ 96-well plate was sequenced on a separate single-read 150-cycle Illumina NextSeq 550 flow cell. The published analysis was carried out like this. Because the immunoSEQ output held only junctional sequences and lacked quality scores, the filtering could not match the filtering applied to full-length reads. To assign V/J genes and CDR3, sequences were annotated against IMGT germline references using PyIR, a Python wrapper for IgBLAST v1.9. Any read was removed if the V/J assignment was weak (E-value above 1e-6), the CDR3 was missing, or the read contained stop codons, out-of-frame junctions, or ambiguous translated residues. V3J clonotypes were defined by identical inferred V gene, J gene, and CDR3 amino acid sequence. The percentage overlap between two repertoires was calculated by dividing the number of shared unique clonotypes by the size of the smaller repertoire. RTK rarefaction, the Chao1 estimator, and Recon v2.1 estimates of unobserved clonotypes were used to assess repertoire richness. For all TCRbeta clonotypes obtained by the gDNA method from several donors, generation probabilities were computed with OLGA. TCRdb took this table from immuneACCESS and kept in-frame rearrangements with V and J called. Such tables lack part of the clones; where checked against another copy, unresolved V genes explain under half of the gap, and the rest is unexplained. V, J and clone size reflect that table, while D and trimming were determined from the DNA. The sample data list about 1.1 million clones, and 70% to 80% of these were observed just once. The top ten clones comprise 0.6% to 0.75% of the sample.

The germline V gene gives CDR1 as SGHTA and CDR2 as FQGNSA. At the junction V is shortened by 5 bases and J by 4 bases, with 16 bases in between. The CDR3, from cysteine to phenylalanine, totals 15 residues. Of all the DNA, just the CDR3 is kept, 45 bases in frame from base 1. As to this clone: The specificity of this receptor is unknown. No base qualities exist here, and no much larger clone lies one base off it.

The sample taken for sequencing was memory CD4+ T cells from PBMCs. The cell subset or site label of this sample denotes: CD45RA-negative fraction. This receptor was obtained from a man aged 18 to 29 in good health. Some clones in this sample may be carry-over from other donors' samples. This receptor chain uses TRBV7-2 and TRBJ2-3; the D gene identity is not certain. The sequence in DNA is TGTGCCAGCAGCCCCTCGGTCTGGCGAGCAGATACGCAGTATTTT. Its coded protein is CASSPSVWRADTQYF.